A single sample gave rise to the 16 T cell receptor beta chains below, sequenced in a study of blood T cells in healthy people across ages (dated by TCRdb to the mid-2010s). The library was made by 5' RACE. The run used an Illumina HiSeq 2500. A second PCR of roughly 6 to 12 cycles was performed with a sample-barcoded 5' primer and a J-beta primer mix. TCRdb trimmed public reads at Q25 via fastp, called clones via MiXCR and kept in-frame beta chains. Rows are unified per CDR3 protein, each entry keeping the most common DNA and genes. A total of 700,000 to 800,000 distinct CDR3 sequences appear in this sample, around 40% of them only once. Jointly, the top ten make up 20% to 25% of the sample. Sequencing was carried out using blood. Receptors were obtained from a woman in her sixties or seventies in good health.

The chain is built from TRBV27 and TRBJ2-5; 9 bases are a match to TRBD1. Germline loops: CDR1 MNHEY, CDR2 SMNVEV (reference sequence). Trimming at V came to 2 bases and at J to 5 bases, leaving 6 bases not matched to a gene. This CDR3 contains 15 residues. The CDR3, as DNA: TGTGCCAGCAGTTTAGACACAGGGGGCGGGGAGACCCAGTACTTC. Protein: CASSLDTGGGETQYF.

The rearrangement uses TRBV20-1 and TRBJ2-7, with TRBD2 matching 12 bases. The V gene's germline CDR1 is DFQATT and CDR2 SNEGSKA (reference sequence). This CDR3 has 14 amino acids. V lost 4 bases to trimming and J lost 1 base; unmatched junction nucleotides: 2. The CDR3 reads CSAKGTSGSYEQYF. The CDR3 DNA reads as TGCAGTGCTAAAGGGACTAGCGGGTCCTACGAGCAGTACTTC.

This clonotype was seen a few times. This chain joins TRBV6-5 and TRBJ2-1; D is unresolved. V was trimmed by 5 bases and J by 6 bases, leaving 14 bases between them. The germline V gene encodes CDR1 MNHEY and CDR2 SVGAGI. CDR3 size: 14 residues. The CDR3 DNA reads TGTGCCAGCAGTACACGAGAGTCGGGCAATGAGCAGTTCTTC. Its protein is CASSTRESGNEQFF.

The V gene is TRBV30, the J gene TRBJ2-7; no reliable D call. CDR1 and CDR2 (germline): GTSNPN, SVGIG (reference sequence). V was clipped by 5 bases and J by 12 bases, with 23 bases between them. This CDR3 is built from 13 residues. In DNA form, the CDR3 reads TGTGCCTGGTCCATTCACGGGCCTAACAAAAGGTACTTC. Protein product: CAWSIHGPNKRYF.

This clonotype was seen only a few times. The V and J genes are TRBV11-2 and TRBJ2-3, with unresolved D. V lost 1 base, J lost 2 bases, and 16 bases lay in between. The CDR3 spans 17 residues. The V gene's germline CDR1 is SGHAT and CDR2 FQNNGV. CDR3 DNA sequence: TGTGCCAGCAGCTTAGGAGTAGGGCCGACCACCACAGATACGCAGTATTTT. It specifies CASSLGVGPTTTDTQYF. Full variable domain (missing parts from reference TRBV11-2 and TRBJ2-3): EAGVAQSPRYKIIEKRQSVAFWCNPISGHATLYWYQQILGQGPKLLIQFQNNGVVDDSQLPKDRFSAERLKGVDSTLKIQPAKLEDSAVYLCASSLGVGPTTTDTQYFGPGTRLTVL.

This rearrangement joins TRBV11-2 to TRBJ2-7; TRBD2 aligns across 11 bases. This CDR3 spans 14 amino acids. The ends lost 5 bases at V and 6 bases at J; junction bases unmatched: 6. CDR1 is SGHAT and CDR2 is FQNNGV in the germline V gene. The DNA for the CDR3 is TGTGCCAGCAGCACCGGGACTAGCGGTTGCGAGCAGTACTTC. Translation: CASSTGTSGCEQYF.

To note about this clonotype: A read error may account for a junction end that differs from germline. The chain has TRBV29-1 and TRBJ2-7; possibly TRBD1 for D (6 bases). Germline loops: CDR1 SQVTM, CDR2 ANQGSEA. The length of the CDR3 is 12 residues. CDR3 loop: CSVGTAHYERYF. Written as DNA, the CDR3 is TGCAGCGTTGGGACAGCTCACTACGAGCGGTACTTC.

V gene TRBV6-1 combines with J gene TRBJ2-3, with D maybe TRBD1 (5 bases). CDR3 length equals 15 residues. Germline CDR1 is MNHNS and CDR2 is SASEGT. The V and J ends lost 2 bases and 6 bases respectively, with 15 bases between them. The CDR3 region has the DNA TGTGCCAGCAGTGAATCCGTAGGGGCAGGGGATACGCAGTATTTT. As protein: CASSESVGAGDTQYF.

The rearrangement joins TRBV7-2 to TRBJ2-3; perhaps TRBD1 as D (5 bases). The tail of the sequence fits TRBJ1-5 better, so the J call may be wrong. The CDR3 totals 15 residues. Germline CDR1 and CDR2: SGHTA and FQGNSA. This CDR3 is CASSWTGGNTDTQHF. CDR3 DNA sequence: TGTGCCAGCAGCTGGACGGGGGGGAACACAGATACGCAGCATTTT.

The sample holds many counts of this clonotype. The J gene is TRBJ2-7, the V gene TRBV18, with D uncertain. The CDR3 is made up of 11 amino acids. Germline V gene data show CDR1 as KGHSH and CDR2 as LQKENI. V dropped 2 bases and J dropped 7 bases, with 6 bases sitting between them. The CDR3 region is CASSPEREQYF. The CDR3 DNA reads TGTGCCAGCTCACCAGAGAGGGAGCAGTACTTC.

The chain links TRBV29-1 to TRBJ1-1; D not resolved. Germline-derived CDR1 and CDR2 are SQVTM and ANQGSEA. The CDR3 runs 13 residues. Trimming took 4 bases from V and 0 from J, leaving 9 bases between them. The CDR3 DNA is TGCAGCGTTGGCAGCTCAATGAACACTGAAGCTTTCTTT. As protein: CSVGSSMNTEAFF. Full variable domain (outside the CDR3, taken from reference TRBV29-1 and TRBJ1-1): SAVISQKPSRDICQRGTSLTIQCQVDSQVTMMFWYRQQPGQSLTLIATANQGSEATYESGFVIDKFPISRPNLTFSTLTVSNMSPEDSSIYLCSVGSSMNTEAFFGQGTRLTVV.

This clonotype was picked up a small number of times. V gene TRBV6-2 or TRBV6-3 combines with J gene TRBJ2-1; D not certain. Judging by the DNA end, TRBJ2-7 fits better; the J call may be wrong. CDR3 length: 11 amino acids. Germline CDR1 and CDR2: MNHEY and SVGEGT. This chain's CDR3 is CASSNLNEQYF. In nucleotides, the CDR3 is TGTGCCAGCAGTAACCTCAATGAGCAGTACTTC.

This clonotype appeared a few times. The rearrangement links TRBV3-1 to TRBJ2-7; D call uncertain. V lost 4 bases and J lost 6, with 10 bases in between. The CDR3 is 12 amino acids. Germline CDR1 LGHDT, CDR2 YNNKEL (reference sequence). In nucleotides, the CDR3 is TGTGCCAGCAGCCCGCAGATGGGCGAGCAGTACTTC. Its protein is CASSPQMGEQYF.

This clonotype was counted a few times. The J gene is TRBJ2-7, the V gene TRBV5-1, with a possible D match to TRBD2 (6 bases). Between the trimmed V and J ends, which lost 1 base and 0 bases, there was a span of 17 bases. The V gene's germline CDR1 is SGHRS and CDR2 YFSETQ. The CDR3 is 17 residues long. CDR3 amino acids: CASSLRPRDSASYEQYF. CDR3 DNA sequence: TGCGCCAGCAGCTTGCGGCCCCGGGACTCAGCCTCCTACGAGCAGTACTTC.

This clonotype has at least ten counts. The V and J genes are TRBV12-3 or TRBV12-4 and TRBJ1-2; D is unclear. This CDR3 contains 11 residues. V was clipped by 3 bases and J by 5 bases, with 4 bases between them. The CDR3 nucleotides read TGTGCCAGCAGTTTTGAGTATGGCTACACCTTC. Its translation is CASSFEYGYTF.

The chain couples TRBV7-9 to TRBJ1-4; D not certain. CDR1 and CDR2 (germline): SEHNR, FQNEAQ (reference sequence). The CDR3 loop spans 14 amino acids. The V end lost 3 bases, the J end lost 8 bases, and 13 bases lay between the germline ends. This CDR3 reads CASSLQTPEEKLFF. The CDR3, as DNA: TGTGCCAGCAGCTTGCAGACACCGGAGGAAAAACTGTTTTTT.